These T cell receptor beta chains were read from a single sample in a study of beta chain features in type 1 diabetes. Measured with immunoSEQ multiplex PCR; TCRdb has only the in-frame clones, and not every one. This sample yields tens of thousands of clones, of which 30% to 35% are seen a single time; around 0.5% belongs to the top ten. What was sequenced was stem cell memory CD4+ T cells from blood. These receptors were obtained from a woman aged 18-29 years in good health. Each CDR3 is given with its conserved first and last residue. A D gene is named only where the DNA matches it firmly. Expanded clones get a size class; other rows say once, few or many, or leave the size out.

TRBD2,TRBJ2-1,many,TRBV4-3,TGCGCCAGCAGCCAAGAGGAGAGACTAGCGGGGGGACGGCAGTTCTTC,CASSQEERLAGGRQFF
TRBD2,TRBJ2-3,few,TRBV4-2,TGTGCCAGCAGCCAAGAGGACGGGGGGGCCACAGATACGCAGTATTTT,CASSQEDGGATDTQYF
.,TRBJ1-2,few,TRBV19,TGTGCCAGTAGTAGAGGGAACTATGGCTACACCTTC,CASSRGNYGYTF
TRBD1,TRBJ2-7,few,TRBV7-2,TGTGCCAGCAGCTTTAACAGGGGTTCCTACGAGCAGTACTTC,CASSFNRGSYEQYF
.,TRBJ2-3,.,TRBV10-1,TGCGCCAGCAGTGACGGGGACTCTGGGTACACAGATACGCAGTATTTT,CASSDGDSGYTDTQYF
TRBD2,TRBJ2-1,few,TRBV4-1,TGCGCCAGCAGCTCTTCGACTAGCGGGGGGGCCTGGAATGAGCAGTTCTTC,CASSSSTSGGAWNEQFF
.,TRBJ2-7,.,TRBV7-2,TGTGCCAGCAGCTTAGAAGGGGGTCCCGGCGAGCAGTACTTC,CASSLEGGPGEQYF
TRBD2,TRBJ2-5,.,TRBV7-6,TGTGCCAGCAGCCTTCAGCGGGGGCAAGAGACCCAGTACTTC,CASSLQRGQETQYF
TRBD2,TRBJ2-7,.,TRBV6-6,TGTGCCAGCAGTTATACTAGCGGTCCCTACGAGCAGTACTTC,CASSYTSGPYEQYF
TRBD2,TRBJ2-2,.,TRBV10-3,TGTGCCATCAGTGGACTAGCGGGAAACACCGGGGAGCTGTTTTTT,CAISGLAGNTGELFF
TRBD1,TRBJ1-4,.,TRBV4-1,TGCGCCAGCAGCCTCCAGGGGGCTAATGAAAAACTGTTTTTT,CASSLQGANEKLFF
.,TRBJ1-2,few,TRBV9,TGTGCCAGCAGCGTAGGGGTGGAGGCATCGGGCTACACTTTC,CASSVGVEASGYTF
.,TRBJ2-1,.,TRBV5-1,TGCGCCAGCAGCAAAGGACCGGGGGTACTCAACAATGAGCAGTTCTTC,CASSKGPGVLNNEQFF
TRBD1,TRBJ1-1,.,TRBV7-2,TGTGCCAGCAGCGCGGGACAGTTGAACACTGAAGCTTTCTTT,CASSAGQLNTEAFF
.,TRBJ1-2,.,TRBV2,TGTGCCAGCAGTCTCGACGGAGGCTATGGCTACACCTTC,CASSLDGGYGYTF
.,TRBJ1-4,few,TRBV9,TGTGCCAGCAGCGCGACGGGAAAGAATGAAAAACTGTTTTTT,CASSATGKNEKLFF
.,TRBJ1-3,few,TRBV7-2,TGTGCCAGCAGCTTAGCGACGGGGGTAACTGGAAACACCATATATTTT,CASSLATGVTGNTIYF
TRBD1,TRBJ1-4,.,TRBV9,TGTGCCAGCAGCGTAGGGGACAGGGGGGCCACTAATGAAAAACTGTTTTTT,CASSVGDRGATNEKLFF
TRBD2,TRBJ2-1,few,TRBV30,TGTGCCTGCCTACTAGCGGGAGGTTACAATGAGCAGTTCTTC,CACLLAGGYNEQFF
TRBD2,TRBJ2-5,.,TRBV27,TGTGCCAGCAGTTTTAGCGGGAGAGGAGAGACCCAGTACTTC,CASSFSGRGETQYF
.,TRBJ2-1,.,TRBV7-9,TGTGCCAGCAGCTTATATATCGGGATAGGTGAGCAGTTCTTC,CASSLYIGIGEQFF
TRBD1,TRBJ2-6,few,TRBV9,TGTGCCAGCAGCCCATTACAGGGGTCTGGGGCCAACGTCCTGACTTTC,CASSPLQGSGANVLTF
.,TRBJ2-1,.,TRBV5-1,TGCGCCAGCAGACCGGGACACAACTCCTACAATGAGCAGTTCTTC,CASRPGHNSYNEQFF
.,TRBJ1-6,.,TRBV2,TGTGCCAGCAGCCTCCAGGGGCCCTATAATTCACCCCTCCACTTT,CASSLQGPYNSPLHF
.,TRBJ1-5,.,TRBV6-5,TGTGCCAGCACCAGACTTCGGGGTCAGCCCCAGCATTTT,CASTRLRGQPQHF
TRBD1,TRBJ1-1,.,TRBV7-2,TGTGCCAGCAGCGCCCGGGACAGGAACACTGAAGCTTTCTTT,CASSARDRNTEAFF
.,TRBJ1-1,.,TRBV7-8,TGTGCCAGCAGCTTCTCAGGGAACACTGAAGCTTTCTTT,CASSFSGNTEAFF
TRBD1,TRBJ2-7,few,TRBV11-2,TGTGCCAGCAGTGGAGGACAGGGGTCTTACGAGCAGTACTTC,CASSGGQGSYEQYF
TRBD2,TRBJ2-1,few,TRBV28,TGTGCCACTAGCGGGTCCTCCTACAATGAGCAGTTCTTC,CATSGSSYNEQFF
TRBD1,TRBJ2-7,.,TRBV29-1,TGCAGCGTTGAAAAAGGGGACAGGGTATCCTACGAGCAGTACTTC,CSVEKGDRVSYEQYF
.,TRBJ1-1,few,TRBV5-6,TGTGCCAGCAGCCCGACAGTCATGAACACTGAAGCTTTCTTT,CASSPTVMNTEAFF
TRBD1,TRBJ2-7,.,TRBV19,TGTGCCAGTAGTCATCTCGGGACAGCGAAACACGAGCAGTACTTC,CASSHLGTAKHEQYF
.,TRBJ2-5,few,TRBV11-2,TGTGCCAGCAGCTCAAGGGGGTTCGGGACCCAGTACTTC,CASSSRGFGTQYF
.,TRBJ1-1,.,TRBV18,TGTGCCAGCTCCCTCACAGAGAACACTGAAGCTTTCTTT,CASSLTENTEAFF
.,TRBJ2-3,.,TRBV10-3,TGTGCCATCACCCCTGGAGGAGGGTCAGATACGCAGTATTTT,CAITPGGGSDTQYF
.,TRBJ1-1,.,TRBV18,TGTGCCAGCTCCTATTCGAACACTGAAGCTTTCTTT,CASSYSNTEAFF
.,TRBJ2-2,few,TRBV9,TGTGCCAGCAGCGTAGAGGCTAGCACCGGGGAGCTGTTTTTT,CASSVEASTGELFF
.,TRBJ1-3,.,TRBV19,TGTGCCAGTAGGGAGAGCTCTGGAAACACCATATATTTT,CASRESSGNTIYF
TRBD2,TRBJ2-3,.,TRBV29-1,TGCAGCGGGTACCTAGCGGGTGGGGGAGATACGCAGTATTTT,CSGYLAGGGDTQYF
.,TRBJ1-2,few,TRBV4-3,TGCGCCAGCAGCCACGCCACTCTCGGAGACTACACCTTC,CASSHATLGDYTF
TRBD1,TRBJ1-4,.,TRBV6-6,TGTGCCAGCAGTCCGCCACCGGGACAGGGAAATGAAAAACTGTTTTTT,CASSPPPGQGNEKLFF
.,TRBJ1-4,.,TRBV10-3,TGTGCCATCAGTGACGGCGGAGGCGTTTCCGAAAAACTGTTTTTT,CAISDGGGVSEKLFF
TRBD1,TRBJ1-2,few,TRBV18,TGTGCCAGCTCACCCGCCGGGACAGCCTATGGCTACACCTTC,CASSPAGTAYGYTF
.,TRBJ2-5,many,TRBV30,TGTGCCTGGACGGCCGGGGAGACCCAGTACTTC,CAWTAGETQYF
TRBD2,TRBJ2-5,.,TRBV5-1,TGCGCCAGCAAGGCTAGCGGGGGAAGCCAAGAGACCCAGTACTTC,CASKASGGSQETQYF
.,TRBJ1-4,few,TRBV7-8,TGTGCCAGCAGTCGACATTCGGGACTACTAAGGAGAAAACTGTTTTTT,CASSRHSGLLRRKLFF
TRBD2,TRBJ2-7,.,TRBV6-1,TGTGCCAGCAGTGATCGACTAGCGGGGGGTTACGCCTACGAGCAGGACTTC,CASSDRLAGGYAYEQDF
.,TRBJ1-2,.,TRBV7-2,TGTGCCAGCAGCTTAGCGCGGCAGGGGAACGGCTACACCTTC,CASSLARQGNGYTF
TRBD2,TRBJ2-1,.,TRBV6-1,TGTGCCAGCAGTGGGACTAGCGGGAGCCTTAATGAGCAGTTCTTC,CASSGTSGSLNEQFF